The 20 T cell receptor beta chains listed next were all sequenced from one sample in a study of blood T cell repertoires in COVID-19. Generated by immunoSEQ multiplex PCR, the TCRdb table keeps only in-frame clones and is missing some. The table shows about 310,000 clones, with nearly 90% occurring only once. The sequenced sample was PBMCs or T cells enriched from blood (not recorded which). Receptor source: a woman between 25 and 40 years old who had recovered from COVID-19.

This clone was found once. CDR3 coding DNA: TGTGCCAGCAGCTTGGGGCAGGGGGCAGGAGATGGCTACACCTTC. Protein product: CASSLGQGAGDGYTF. The V call is TRBV5-4, the J call TRBJ1-2, with 8 bases identical to TRBD1. The CDR3 runs to 15 residues. Germline V gene data show CDR1 as SGHNT and CDR2 as YYREEE (reference sequence). Trimming at V came to 0 bases and at J to 6 bases, leaving 7 bases not matched to a gene.

J is TRBJ1-1 and V is TRBV18; 8 bases line up with TRBD1. The CDR3 loop spans 15 amino acids. Germline V gene sequence: CDR1 KGHSH, CDR2 LQKENI. V shed 3 bases and J 3 bases; nucleotides not matched to a gene: 6. The CDR3 protein is CASSPRQGTDTEAFF. The DNA of the CDR3 is TGTGCCAGCTCACCTAGACAGGGGACTGACACTGAAGCTTTCTTT.

The V gene is TRBV6-4, the J gene TRBJ2-1, with 12 bases that match TRBD2. The germline CDR1 and CDR2 sequences are MRHNA and SNTAGT. Trimming removed 3 bases from V and 7 bases from J; junction bases left unmatched: 7. The CDR3 consists of 16 residues. The CDR3 DNA is TGTGCCAGCAGTGAATTAGGACTAGCGGGATCGAATGAGCAGTTCTTC. As protein: CASSELGLAGSNEQFF.

The rearrangement uses TRBV7-2 and TRBJ1-3; no firm D call. The CDR3 has 15 residues. V was shortened by 1 base and J by 4 bases, with 11 bases between the two germline ends. Germline V CDR1 and CDR2: SGHTA, FQGNSA. CDR3 DNA: TGTGCCAGCAGCTTAGACAGTGTCCCCGGAAACACCATATATTTT. It yields the protein CASSLDSVPGNTIYF.

This chain joins TRBV28 and TRBJ1-5, with a possible D match to TRBD1 (5 bases). V was shortened by 8 bases and J by 4 bases, with 15 bases between the two germline ends. The CDR3 has 14 amino acids. From germline, CDR1 is MDHEN and CDR2 SYDVKM. CDR3 residues: CASGPGTFNQPQHF. The CDR3 nucleotides read TGTGCCAGCGGTCCGGGGACTTTTAATCAGCCCCAGCATTTT.

The chain employs TRBV5-1 and TRBJ1-2, with 10 bases identical to TRBD1. The CDR3 has 14 amino acids. Trimming cost V 7 bases and J 7 bases; bases outside gene matches: 10. Per the germline V gene, CDR1 is SGHRS and CDR2 is YFSETQ. CDR3 nucleotide sequence: TGCGCCAGCGAACCGGGACAGGGGTCGAGTGGCTACACCTTC. Amino acid sequence: CASEPGQGSSGYTF.

V gene TRBV28 combines with J gene TRBJ2-5; 12 positions agree with TRBD2. The germline V gene has CDR1 MDHEN and CDR2 SYDVKM. V gave up 6 bases and J gave up 6 bases; unmatched junction bases: 20. The CDR3 covers 19 residues. CDR3 loop: CASSRGTSGLAGFWKTQYF. CDR3 coding DNA: TGTGCCAGCAGCCGTGGGACTAGCGGGCTCGCCGGTTTCTGGAAGACCCAGTACTTC.

The V call is TRBV7-9, the J call TRBJ1-6; D uncertain. CDR1 is SEHNR and CDR2 is FQNEAQ in the germline V gene (reference sequence). Trimming stripped 1 base from V and 8 bases from J, with 6 bases between. CDR3 length: 13 amino acids. The CDR3 protein is CASSLVTDSPLHF. The CDR3 region has the DNA TGTGCCAGCAGCTTAGTAACTGATTCACCCCTCCACTTT. Full variable domain (outside the CDR3, taken from reference TRBV7-9 and TRBJ1-6): DTGVSQNPRHKITKRGQNVTFRCDPISEHNRLYWYRQTLGQGPEFLTYFQNEAQLEKSRLLSDRFSAERPKGSFSTLEIQRTEQGDSAMYLCASSLVTDSPLHFGNGTRLTVT.

This rearrangement joins TRBV11-2 to TRBJ1-6; TRBD1 matches 7 bases. There are 15 residues in the CDR3. V dropped 7 bases and J dropped 9; count of bases not matched to a gene: 12. Germline V gene sequence: CDR1 SGHAT, CDR2 FQNNGV. Here the CDR3 DNA reads TGTGCCAGCACCCACGCCCGGACAGGAGCTTCACCCCTCCACTTT. Amino acids: CASTHARTGASPLHF.

The J gene is TRBJ1-6, the V gene TRBV11-2; 12 bases map to TRBD1. The CDR3 contains 17 residues. Germline lookup yields CDR1 SGHAT and CDR2 FQNNGV. V was pared by 4 bases and J by 8 bases, with 9 bases of the junction left unmatched. The CDR3 nucleotides read TGTGCCAGCAGCTCCGCTTCAGGGACAGGGGGCTATTCACCCCTCCACTTT. Encoded protein: CASSSASGTGGYSPLHF.

The chain uses TRBV19 and TRBJ1-3, with unresolved D. This CDR3 is 13 amino acids long. CDR1 is LNHDA and CDR2 is SQIVND in the germline V gene (reference sequence). Trimming pared 0 bases from V and 4 bases from J, leaving 4 bases between. In DNA, the CDR3 is TGTGCCAGTAGTATAGAGGGCGGAAACACCATATATTTT. It translates to CASSIEGGNTIYF.

The chain is built from TRBV10-1 and TRBJ2-3, with a tentative D call TRBD2 (5 bases). Germline V gene lookup returns CDR1 WNHNN and CDR2 SYGVQD (reference sequence). The CDR3 runs to 16 residues. Trimming stripped 7 bases from V and 0 bases from J, with 17 bases between. CDR3: CASTTRSESSTDTQYF. DNA of the CDR3: TGCGCCAGCACCACTAGATCAGAGTCTAGCACAGATACGCAGTATTTT.

CDR3 sequence reads: CASSHRTSGRARDTDTQYF. The CDR3 DNA sequence: TGTGCCAGCAGCCATAGGACTAGCGGGAGGGCCAGGGACACAGATACGCAGTATTTT. V gene TRBV3-1 (or the pseudogene TRBV3-2) combines with J gene TRBJ2-3, with 15 bases fitting TRBD2. The CDR3 loop spans 19 amino acids. Trimming at V came to 3 bases and at J to 2 bases, leaving 9 bases not matched to a gene. CDR1 is LGHDT and CDR2 is YNNKEL in the germline V gene (reference sequence).

The count of this clone is one. V gene TRBV6-4 combines with J gene TRBJ1-2; maybe TRBD1 (5 bases). Germline CDR1 reads MRHNA; CDR2 reads SNTAGT. This CDR3 comprises 17 residues. V was pared by 6 bases and J by 6 bases, with 26 bases between. The CDR3 region has the DNA TGTGCCAGCAGGACAGACAAGGGTAGCCGTTTGCGTAATGGCTACACCTTC. Translating it yields CASRTDKGSRLRNGYTF.

This chain joins TRBV5-4 and TRBJ2-3, with D tentatively TRBD2 (6 bases). Germline CDR1 and CDR2: SGHNT and YYREEE (reference sequence). The V gene lost 4 bases and the J gene lost 0 bases, with 15 bases spanning the gap. CDR3 length equals 16 residues. CDR3 amino acids: CASSPGRDGSTDTQYF. The CDR3 DNA reads TGTGCCAGCAGCCCTGGGCGGGATGGGAGCACAGATACGCAGTATTTT.

This clone was seen a single time. In the same sample, other DNA sequences code for this CDR3. This CDR3 is CASSLWDSQETQYF. In DNA form, the CDR3 reads TGTGCCAGCAGTTTATGGGACAGCCAAGAGACCCAGTACTTC. This chain links TRBV28 with TRBJ2-5, with TRBD1 as a possible D gene (6 bases). The CDR3 contains 14 residues. Trimming removed 0 bases at V and 1 base at J, with 6 bases between. The germline V gene has CDR1 MDHEN and CDR2 SYDVKM.

The rearrangement uses TRBV7-6 and TRBJ1-5; TRBD1 is a possible D gene (6 bases). Trimming took off 5 bases at V and 4 bases at J, with 15 bases between the two ends. The germline V gene has CDR1 SGHVS and CDR2 FNYEAQ. The CDR3 consists of 15 residues. This CDR3 is CASSPLPGDNQPQHF. The CDR3 nucleotides are TGTGCCAGCAGCCCCCTGCCAGGGGATAATCAGCCCCAGCATTTT.

The rearrangement joins TRBV14 to TRBJ2-4; D might be TRBD2 (6 bases). Germline V gene data show CDR1 as SGHDN and CDR2 as FVKESK. The CDR3 contains 15 residues. With 0 bases removed from V and 8 bases from J, the gap between germline ends came to 14 bases. CDR3 in amino acids: CASSQDQTRRDIQYF. The CDR3 coding sequence is TGTGCCAGCAGCCAAGATCAGACACGGAGGGACATTCAGTACTTC.

V and J are TRBV4-3 and TRBJ2-5; D might be TRBD2 (5 bases). CDR1 and CDR2 from the germline V gene are LGHNA and YSLEER. This CDR3 is 15 amino acids long. The ends were cut back, 1 base at V and 2 bases at J, with 11 bases in the middle. CDR3 amino acids: CASSQVQAAQETQYF. DNA for the CDR3: TGCGCCAGCAGCCAAGTGCAAGCGGCACAAGAGACCCAGTACTTC.

The V and J genes are TRBV3-1 (or the pseudogene TRBV3-2) and TRBJ2-1; no clear D. The CDR3 length is 16 residues. The V end was cut by 7 bases, the J end by 5 bases, with 21 bases between. From germline, CDR1 is LGHDT and CDR2 YNNKEL (reference sequence). The CDR3 bases are TGTGCCAGCAACTTTGCCAGGCCGCCCCCCCACAATGAGCAGTTCTTC. This translates into CASNFARPPPHNEQFF.